In this sample, the clone carrying this T cell receptor beta chain turned up many times. The source material, RNA transcripts, was used to amplify TCR beta CDR3 regions. The HTBI primer set was used in a first-round RT-PCR of the TCR CDR3. MiXCR was run by TCRdb on the multiplex PCR reads, yielding one entry per CDR3 protein. Found here are under 450,000 distinct CDR3 sequences, approximately 18% of them singletons; the top ten hold approximately 35%. Trimming removed 10 bases at V and 4 bases at J, with 25 bases between. CDR1 is MDHEN, CDR2 SYDVKM, per germline. CDR3 length: 16 residues. The study enrolled patients aged 18 to 65 with newly diagnosed hyperthyroidism of under 2 months' duration. Reasons for excluding patients were uncontrolled infection, other autoimmune disease, pregnancy or lactation. The data originate from a study of T cells in Graves' hyperthyroidism and ophthalmopathy.

The gene calls are TRBV28 and TRBJ1-1; D call uncertain. The receptor's source is a woman aged 25 to 39 with Graves' hyperthyroidism that later progressed to Graves' ophthalmopathy. The specimen sequenced was blood. CDR3 coding DNA: TGTGCCATCCACCCGGGAAAACGGCGATCGGGCACTGAAGCTTTCTTT. It is translated as CAIHPGKRRSGTEAFF.